This TCR beta chain was sequenced during a study of siplizumab effects on memory and regulatory T cells. Study-wide points: Alloreactive sequences tracing back to unstimulated CD4+ memory cells fell significantly with siplizumab. Greater diversity than memory cells seemed evident in naive T cells, which also appeared to be major alloresponse contributors.

Repertoires were generated with immunoSEQ multiplex PCR, while TCRdb's copy carries only in-frame clones and drops some. Of about 120,000 clones listed, around 90% were seen once; the top ten hold 1% to 1.5%. In germline, CDR1 is SGHDT, CDR2 YYEEEE. The CDR3 length is 13 residues. The V gene lost 0 bases and the J gene lost 8 bases, with 11 bases spanning the gap. Regarding this clone: Its antigen remains unknown.

Sequenced: CD4+ T cells sorted from blood. The V call is TRBV5-6, the J call TRBJ1-1, with no clear D. The TCR was taken from a human donor in good health. CDR3 protein: CASSLAPEKEAFF. CDR3 sequence (DNA): TGTGCCAGCAGCTTGGCCCCGGAAAAGGAAGCTTTCTTT.